One sample yielded the 23 T cell receptor beta chains listed below, sequenced in a study of identifying expanded T cells in peripheral blood. TCRdb keeps only in-frame clones here, not all; method: immunoSEQ multiplex PCR. In the table there are approximately 79,000 clones, roughly 88% of which are singletons. The sample taken for sequencing was blood. The receptors derive from a person aged 18 to 70 in good health.

The V gene is TRBV4-3, the J gene TRBJ2-1; D is possibly TRBD1 (5 bases). The CDR3 contains 13 residues. The V end was cut by 1 base, the J end by 9 bases, with 10 bases between. Germline CDR1 and CDR2: LGHNA and YSLEER. This chain's CDR3 is CASSQAGNREQFF. As DNA, the CDR3 is TGCGCCAGCAGCCAAGCAGGGAACCGTGAGCAGTTCTTC.

The chain carries TRBV7-2 and TRBJ1-1; no firm D call. CDR1 and CDR2 (germline): SGHTA, FQGNSA. The V end was cut by 6 bases, the J end by 0 bases, with 8 bases between. The CDR3 has 13 residues. CDR3 nucleotides: TGTGCCAGCAGTCAACACCTGAACACTGAAGCTTTCTTT. Translated: CASSQHLNTEAFF.

This chain uses TRBV9 with TRBJ1-2, with 12 bases that match TRBD1. The CDR3 is made up of 16 amino acids. The J segment lost 7 bases and the V segment lost 3 bases, leaving 10 bases of the junction unmatched. Germline V gives CDR1 SGDLS, CDR2 YYNGEE. The CDR3 is CASSAPGQGARSGYTF. Written as DNA, the CDR3 is TGTGCCAGCAGCGCTCCGGGACAGGGGGCCCGGAGTGGCTACACCTTC.

V gene TRBV18 combines with J gene TRBJ2-5; D gene uncertain. CDR1 and CDR2 from the germline V gene are KGHSH and LQKENI. Trimming removed 2 bases at V and 2 bases at J, with 3 bases between. This CDR3 comprises 12 residues. The CDR3 reads CASSPEQETQYF. Written as DNA, the CDR3 is TGTGCCAGCTCACCAGAACAAGAGACCCAGTACTTC.

The chain combines TRBV29-1 with TRBJ2-7; tentative D call: TRBD1 (6 bases). The germline V gene has CDR1 SQVTM and CDR2 ANQGSEA. CDR3 length: 14 residues. V was clipped by 6 bases and J by 0 bases, with 15 bases between them. The CDR3 region is CSVSGTITSYEQYF. The CDR3 nucleotides are TGCAGCGTCTCCGGGACAATTACCTCCTACGAGCAGTACTTC.

A single count supports this clone. The chain is built from TRBV7-3 and TRBJ2-1; 9 positions agree with TRBD2. Germline CDR1 reads SGHTA; CDR2 reads FQGTGA. The CDR3 length is 15 residues. V gave up 6 bases and J gave up 3 bases; unmatched junction bases: 6. The CDR3, as DNA: TGTGCCAGCAGTCGCGGGAGGGCCGACTACAATGAGCAGTTCTTC. Its translation: CASSRGRADYNEQFF.

The V and J genes are TRBV7-2 and TRBJ2-1; 12 bases align to TRBD2. The CDR3 is made up of 16 amino acids. Trimming cost V 3 bases and J 4 bases; bases outside gene matches: 4. From germline, CDR1 is SGHTA and CDR2 FQGNSA. CDR3 in DNA: TGTGCCAGCAGCTTTGTTCTAGCGGGAGGGTACAATGAGCAGTTCTTC. Encoded protein: CASSFVLAGGYNEQFF.

This clone was detected a few times. The V call is TRBV29-1, the J call TRBJ1-2; D may be TRBD1 (5 bases). The V end lost 1 base, the J end lost 8 bases, and 8 bases lay between the germline ends. The germline V gene encodes CDR1 SQVTM and CDR2 ANQGSEA. This CDR3 has 11 residues. The CDR3 loop is CSVEGGRGYTF. The DNA for the CDR3 is TGCAGCGTTGAAGGGGGGAGAGGCTACACCTTC.

The V gene is TRBV2, the J gene TRBJ2-3; TRBD2 matches at 9 bases. Germline CDR1 and CDR2: SNHLY and FYNNEI. The trim removed 6 bases at V and 3 bases at J, leaving 7 bases unmatched. CDR3 length: 15 residues. The CDR3 sequence: CASRTLAGATDTQYF. The CDR3 nucleotides are TGTGCCAGCAGAACGTTAGCGGGAGCAACAGATACGCAGTATTTT.

The chain has TRBV28 and TRBJ2-2, with D maybe TRBD2 (6 bases). The CDR3 consists of 16 residues. Per germline, CDR1 MDHEN and CDR2 SYDVKM. The V end was cut by 5 bases, the J end by 2 bases, with 15 bases between. Here the CDR3 DNA reads TGTGCCAGCAGTCTAACTAGCCTGTTCAACACCGGGGAGCTGTTTTTT. Encoded protein: CASSLTSLFNTGELFF. The full variable domain, with the rest looked up from reference TRBV28 and TRBJ2-2, is DVKVTQSSRYLVKRTGEKVFLECVQDMDHENMFWYRQDPGLGLRLIYFSYDVKMKEKGDIPEGYSVSREKKERFSLILESASTNQTSMYLCASSLTSLFNTGELFFGEGSRLTVL.

V gene TRBV18 combines with J gene TRBJ2-3; weak D call: TRBD2 (6 bases). Germline assignment: CDR1 KGHSH and CDR2 LQKENI. V lost 2 bases and J 1 base, leaving 16 bases between the germline ends. This CDR3 has 17 residues. The CDR3 sequence: CASSPLRGLRGTDTQYF. CDR3 DNA sequence: TGTGCCAGCTCACCATTAAGGGGACTCCGGGGCACAGATACGCAGTATTTT.

This clone was seen only once. The gene calls are TRBV9 and TRBJ1-6, with TRBD1 matching over 7 bases. The germline CDR1 and CDR2 sequences are SGDLS and YYNGEE. The junction had 6 bases not matched to a gene; V was cut back by 3 bases and J by 3 bases. This CDR3 comprises 16 residues. Here the CDR3 reads CASSAGGGSYNSPLHF. CDR3 sequence (DNA): TGTGCCAGCAGCGCAGGGGGGGGCAGCTATAATTCACCCCTCCACTTT.

The chain combines TRBV5-1 with TRBJ2-7; a possible D gene is TRBD1 (5 bases). This CDR3 is 15 amino acids long. Trimming stripped 3 bases from V and 0 bases from J, with 13 bases between. The germline gives CDR1 SGHRS, CDR2 YFSETQ. The chain's CDR3 is CASSSIDSSSYEQYF. CDR3 sequence (DNA): TGCGCCAGCAGCTCCATTGACAGCAGCTCCTACGAGCAGTACTTC.

A remark on this clone: Other DNA sequences within the sample encode an identical CDR3. This chain joins TRBV18 and TRBJ2-5; possibly TRBD1 for D (6 bases). This CDR3 comprises 13 residues. V was pared by 3 bases and J by 2 bases, with 7 bases between. Germline V lookup: CDR1 KGHSH, CDR2 LQKENI. CDR3 residues: CASSPGHQETQYF. The CDR3, as DNA: TGTGCCAGCTCACCGGGACATCAAGAGACCCAGTACTTC. The full variable domain, with the rest looked up from reference TRBV18 and TRBJ2-5, is NAGVMQNPRHLVRRRGQEARLRCSPMKGHSHVYWYRQLPEEGLKFMVYLQKENIIDESGMPKERFSAEFPKEGPSILRIQQVVRGDSAAYFCASSPGHQETQYFGPGTRLLVL.

The genes are TRBV6-1 and TRBJ1-4; D remains unclear. Germline V gene sequence: CDR1 MNHNS, CDR2 SASEGT. The CDR3 totals 11 residues. The V and J ends lost 1 base and 10 bases respectively, with 4 bases between them. The CDR3 loop reads CASSEGLKLFF. The CDR3 DNA reads TGTGCCAGCAGTGAAGGATTAAAACTGTTTTTT.

This chain joins TRBV4-2 and TRBJ2-3; 8 bases fit TRBD2. Germline values: CDR1 LGHNA, CDR2 YNFKEQ. V dropped 2 bases and J dropped 4; count of bases not matched to a gene: 11. The CDR3 length is 17 residues. Here the CDR3 DNA reads TGTGCCAGCAGCCAAAGTAGCCTCGGGACTAGACCAGATACGCAGTATTTT. Amino acid sequence: CASSQSSLGTRPDTQYF.

This chain uses TRBV4-1 with TRBJ2-7; TRBD1 aligns across 7 bases. Germline V CDR1 and CDR2: MGHRA, YSYEKL. After removal of 4 bases from V and 0 bases from J, the junction contained 6 bases not matched to a gene. The CDR3 is 15 amino acids. DNA of the CDR3: TGCGCCAGCAGCCTCAGGACAGGAGACTCCTACGAGCAGTACTTC. Translated: CASSLRTGDSYEQYF.

The chain recombines TRBV30 with TRBJ2-3; D unclear. The CDR3 consists of 14 residues. Looked up from germline, CDR1 is GTSNPN and CDR2 is SVGIG (reference sequence). The ends were cut back, 2 bases at V and 3 bases at J, with 12 bases in the middle. The CDR3 sequence: CAWSNSGPTDTQYF. The CDR3 DNA is TGTGCCTGGAGTAACAGTGGGCCGACAGATACGCAGTATTTT.

The chain employs TRBV11-2 and TRBJ2-2, with D possibly TRBD2 on 5 matching bases. Germline values: CDR1 SGHAT, CDR2 FQNNGV. The V end was cut by 5 bases, the J end by 4 bases, with 5 bases between. CDR3 length: 12 amino acids. The CDR3 loop reads CASSRGTGELFF. Written as DNA, the CDR3 is TGTGCCAGCAGCCGGGGCACCGGGGAGCTGTTTTTT.

The chain employs TRBV2 and TRBJ1-2, with D tentatively TRBD1 (5 bases). Germline V gene data show CDR1 as SNHLY and CDR2 as FYNNEI. Trimming took 6 bases from V and 0 from J, leaving 14 bases between them. This CDR3 is 15 amino acids long. The CDR3: CASSEDTEPNYGYTF. The CDR3, as DNA: TGTGCCAGCAGCGAGGACACCGAACCTAACTATGGCTACACCTTC.

The CDR3 coding sequence is TGCGCCAGCAGCCAAGACACTAGCACAGATACGCAGTATTTT. Encoded protein: CASSQDTSTDTQYF. The chain is built from TRBV4-3 and TRBJ2-3; no firm D call. The CDR3 sequence is 14 residues long. Germline CDR1 is LGHNA and CDR2 is YSLEER. V gave up 0 bases and J gave up 0 bases, with 4 bases separating them.

V is TRBV4-1 and J is TRBJ2-3, with D possibly being TRBD1 or TRBD2 (6 bases each). Trimming took 2 bases from V and 2 from J, leaving 11 bases between them. CDR3 size: 15 residues. The germline CDR1 and CDR2 sequences are MGHRA and YSYEKL. The CDR3 spells CASSQKGGSTDTQYF. CDR3 DNA: TGCGCCAGCAGCCAAAAGGGGGGCTCCACAGATACGCAGTATTTT.

This clone was observed once. This chain uses TRBV5-4 with TRBJ2-5, with 9 bases lining up with TRBD1. CDR1 SGHNT and CDR2 YYREEE come from the germline V gene (reference sequence). The CDR3 totals 15 residues. The V gene end was trimmed by 0 bases and the J gene end by 5 bases; junction bases not matched to a gene: 5. The CDR3 protein is CASSLDPGQGETQYF. CDR3 nucleotides: TGTGCCAGCAGCTTGGACCCGGGACAGGGTGAGACCCAGTACTTC. Variable domain in full (rest from reference TRBV5-4 and TRBJ2-5): ETGVTQSPTHLIKTRGQQVTLRCSSQSGHNTVSWYQQALGQGPQFIFQYYREEENGRGNFPPRFSGLQFPNYSSELNVNALELDDSALYLCASSLDPGQGETQYFGPGTRLLVL.